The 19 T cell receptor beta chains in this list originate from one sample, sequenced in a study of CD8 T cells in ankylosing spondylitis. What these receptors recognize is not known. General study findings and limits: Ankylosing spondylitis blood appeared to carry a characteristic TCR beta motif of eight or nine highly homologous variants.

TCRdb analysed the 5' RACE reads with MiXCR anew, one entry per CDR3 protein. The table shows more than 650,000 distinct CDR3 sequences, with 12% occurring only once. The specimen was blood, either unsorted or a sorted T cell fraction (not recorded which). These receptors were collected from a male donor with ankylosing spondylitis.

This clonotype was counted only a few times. The CDR3 spells CASSPEGTGGWGHSPLHF. The CDR3 coding sequence is TGCGCCAGCAGCCCGGAAGGGACAGGGGGTTGGGGCCATTCACCCCTCCACTTT. The chain has TRBV5-1 and TRBJ1-6, with 11 bases identical to TRBD1. Germline V lookup: CDR1 SGHRS, CDR2 YFSETQ. J lost 8 bases, V lost 4 bases, and 14 bases had no gene match. The length of the CDR3 is 18 residues.

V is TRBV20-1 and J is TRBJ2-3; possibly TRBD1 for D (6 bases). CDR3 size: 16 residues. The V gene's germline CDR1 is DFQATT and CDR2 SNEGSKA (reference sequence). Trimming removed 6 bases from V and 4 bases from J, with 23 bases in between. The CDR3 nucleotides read TGCAGTGCCCCAGGGGAGCCTTCGAAGAGAGCAGATACGCAGTATTTT. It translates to CSAPGEPSKRADTQYF.

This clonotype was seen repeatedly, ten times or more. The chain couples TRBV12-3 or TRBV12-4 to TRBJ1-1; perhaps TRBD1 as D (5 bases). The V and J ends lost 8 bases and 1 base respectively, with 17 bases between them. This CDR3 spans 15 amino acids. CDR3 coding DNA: TGTGCCAGCTTCTACATGGGGGTGACGAACACTGAAGCTTTCTTT. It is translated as CASFYMGVTNTEAFF.

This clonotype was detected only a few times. The DNA of the CDR3 is TGTGCCAGCAGCTTGAGTAGGGTCCCCTACAATGAGCAGTTCTTC. This gives the protein CASSLSRVPYNEQFF. The chain employs TRBV5-5 and TRBJ2-1; D gene ambiguous. The CDR3 covers 15 residues. The germline CDR1 and CDR2 sequences are SGHKS and YYEKEE (reference sequence). The V and J ends lost 1 base and 2 bases respectively, with 10 bases between them.

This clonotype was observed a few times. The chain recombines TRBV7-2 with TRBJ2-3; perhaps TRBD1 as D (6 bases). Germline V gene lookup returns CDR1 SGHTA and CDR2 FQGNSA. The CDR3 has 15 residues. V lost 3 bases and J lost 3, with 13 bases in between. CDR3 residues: CASSLGRGITDTQYF. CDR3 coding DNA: TGTGCCAGCAGCTTGGGCAGGGGCATTACAGATACGCAGTATTTT.

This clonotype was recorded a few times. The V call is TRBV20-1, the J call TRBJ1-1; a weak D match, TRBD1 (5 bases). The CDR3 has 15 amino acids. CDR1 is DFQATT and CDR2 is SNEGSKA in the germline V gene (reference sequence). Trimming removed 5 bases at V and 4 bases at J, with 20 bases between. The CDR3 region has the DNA TGCAGTGCTCAGACGAGGGGATTATCGGGCACTGAAGCTTTCTTT. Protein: CSAQTRGLSGTEAFF.

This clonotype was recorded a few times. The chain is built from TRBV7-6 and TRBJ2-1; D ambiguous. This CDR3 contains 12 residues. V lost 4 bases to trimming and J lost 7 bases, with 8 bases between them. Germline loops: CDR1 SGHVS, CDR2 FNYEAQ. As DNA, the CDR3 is TGTGCCAGCAGCTACCCGAAAAATGAGCAGTTCTTC. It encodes CASSYPKNEQFF.

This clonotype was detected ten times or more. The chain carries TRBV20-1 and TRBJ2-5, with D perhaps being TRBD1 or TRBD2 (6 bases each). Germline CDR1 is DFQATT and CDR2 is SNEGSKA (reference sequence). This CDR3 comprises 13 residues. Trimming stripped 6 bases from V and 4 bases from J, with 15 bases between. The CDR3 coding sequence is TGCAGTGCGGGCGGGACACCACCAGAGACCCAGTACTTC. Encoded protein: CSAGGTPPETQYF.

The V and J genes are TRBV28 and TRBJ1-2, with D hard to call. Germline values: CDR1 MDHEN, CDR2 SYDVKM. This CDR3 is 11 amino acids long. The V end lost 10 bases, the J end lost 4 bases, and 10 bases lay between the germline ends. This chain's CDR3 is CAIGSSYGYTF. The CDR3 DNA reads TGTGCCATCGGGTCTAGCTATGGCTACACCTTC.

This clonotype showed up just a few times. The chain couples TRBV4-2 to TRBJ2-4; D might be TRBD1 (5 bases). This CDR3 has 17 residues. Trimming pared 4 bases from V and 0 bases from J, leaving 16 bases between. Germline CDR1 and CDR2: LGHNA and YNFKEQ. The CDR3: CASSLAVGQGAKNIQYF. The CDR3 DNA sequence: TGTGCCAGCAGCCTGGCAGTGGGTCAGGGAGCCAAAAACATTCAGTACTTC.

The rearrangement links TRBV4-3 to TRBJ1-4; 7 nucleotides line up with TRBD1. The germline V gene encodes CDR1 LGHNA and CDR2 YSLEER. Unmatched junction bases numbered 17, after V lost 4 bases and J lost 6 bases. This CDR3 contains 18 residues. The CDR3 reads CASSPRPNLRGIDEKLFF. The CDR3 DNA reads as TGCGCCAGCAGCCCGAGACCAAACCTCAGGGGGATCGATGAAAAACTGTTTTTT.

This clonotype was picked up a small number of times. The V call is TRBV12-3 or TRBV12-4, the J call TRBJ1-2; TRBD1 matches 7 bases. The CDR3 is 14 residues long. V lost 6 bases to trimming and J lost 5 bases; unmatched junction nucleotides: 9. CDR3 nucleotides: TGTGCCAGCAGCCGATCGACAGGGTGGTATGGCTACACCTTC. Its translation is CASSRSTGWYGYTF.

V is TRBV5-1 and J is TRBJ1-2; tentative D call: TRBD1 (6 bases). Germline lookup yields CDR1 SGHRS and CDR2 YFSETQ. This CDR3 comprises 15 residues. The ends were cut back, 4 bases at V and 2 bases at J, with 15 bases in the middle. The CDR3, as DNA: TGCGCCAGCAGCAGCGGGACACCGAGGAACTATGGCTACACCTTC. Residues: CASSSGTPRNYGYTF. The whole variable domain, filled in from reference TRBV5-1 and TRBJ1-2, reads KAGVTQTPRYLIKTRGQQVTLSCSPISGHRSVSWYQQTPGQGLQFLFEYFSETQRNKGNFPGRFSGRQFSNSRSEMNVSTLELGDSALYLCASSSGTPRNYGYTFGSGTRLTVV.

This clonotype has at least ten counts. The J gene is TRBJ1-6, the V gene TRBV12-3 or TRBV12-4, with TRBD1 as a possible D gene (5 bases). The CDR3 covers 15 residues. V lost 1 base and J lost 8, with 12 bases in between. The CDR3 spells CASSLVRARHSPLHF. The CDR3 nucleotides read TGTGCCAGCAGTTTAGTCAGGGCAAGGCATTCACCCCTCCACTTT.

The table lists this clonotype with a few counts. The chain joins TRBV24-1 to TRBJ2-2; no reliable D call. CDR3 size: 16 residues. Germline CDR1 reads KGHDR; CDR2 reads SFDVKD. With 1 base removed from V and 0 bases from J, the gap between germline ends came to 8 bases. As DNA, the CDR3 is TGTGCCACCAGTGATTTACGGGCCCCGAACACCGGGGAGCTGTTTTTT. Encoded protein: CATSDLRAPNTGELFF.

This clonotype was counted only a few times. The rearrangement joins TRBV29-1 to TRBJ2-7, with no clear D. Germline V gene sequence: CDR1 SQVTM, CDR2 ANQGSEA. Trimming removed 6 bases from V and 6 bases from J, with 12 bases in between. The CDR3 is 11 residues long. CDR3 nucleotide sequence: TGCAGCGTCCAATGGTCATTCGAGCAGTACTTC. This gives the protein CSVQWSFEQYF.

CDR3 protein: CASSLEILGNSPLHF. CDR3 nucleotide sequence: TGCGCCAGCAGCTTGGAGATCCTGGGGAATTCACCCCTCCACTTT. V gene TRBV5-1 combines with J gene TRBJ1-6; no clear D gene. This CDR3 is built from 15 residues. Trimming removed 0 bases at V and 7 bases at J, with 11 bases between. The germline V gene encodes CDR1 SGHRS and CDR2 YFSETQ.

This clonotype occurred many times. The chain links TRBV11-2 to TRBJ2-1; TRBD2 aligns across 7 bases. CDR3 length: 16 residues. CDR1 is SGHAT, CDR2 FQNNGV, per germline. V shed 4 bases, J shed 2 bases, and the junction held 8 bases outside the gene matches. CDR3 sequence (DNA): TGTGCCAGCAGCTCGTCTAGCGGACGCCCCTACAATGAGCAGTTCTTC. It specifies CASSSSSGRPYNEQFF.

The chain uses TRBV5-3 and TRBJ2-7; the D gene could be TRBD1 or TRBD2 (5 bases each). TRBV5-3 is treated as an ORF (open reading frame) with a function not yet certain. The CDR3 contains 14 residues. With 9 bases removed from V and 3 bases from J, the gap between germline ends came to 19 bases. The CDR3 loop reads CAMGPRTLFYEQYF. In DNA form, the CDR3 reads TGTGCCATGGGACCCAGGACCCTCTTCTACGAGCAGTACTTC.